The 19 T cell receptor beta chains presented below share a single source sample, sequenced in a study of Graves' ophthalmopathy and Graves' hyperthyroidism. Amplifying from RNA transcripts, the study obtained TCR beta CDR3 regions. The workflow started with a first-round RT-PCR run with HTBI primers and then moved on to a second-round multiplex PCR. TCRdb re-called the multiplex PCR reads with MiXCR, one entry per CDR3 protein. Counted here are 40,000 or so distinct CDR3 sequences, under 65% occurring once; the ten biggest clones make up less than 20%. Input material: peripheral blood. These receptor sequences come from an adult man with Graves' ophthalmopathy.

This chain connects TRBV29-1 to TRBJ1-2; D gene uncertain. The germline V gene encodes CDR1 SQVTM and CDR2 ANQGSEA. The CDR3 has 13 residues. V lost 8 bases and J 2 bases, leaving 15 bases between the germline ends. The CDR3 here is CSLLEAANYGYTF. The CDR3 nucleotides read TGCAGCCTTCTAGAGGCGGCCAACTATGGCTACACCTTC.

J is TRBJ2-5 and V is TRBV28; D might be TRBD1 (5 bases). The V end lost 1 base, the J end lost 9 bases, and 18 bases lay between the germline ends. The CDR3 is made up of 15 amino acids. The V gene's germline CDR1 is MDHEN and CDR2 SYDVKM. The CDR3: CASSLSGSSNQPQYF. CDR3 sequence (DNA): TGTGCCAGCAGTTTATCAGGGTCGAGCAATCAGCCCCAGTACTTC.

The J gene is TRBJ2-7, the V gene TRBV7-2; possible D gene TRBD2, 6 bases. The germline V and J ends were trimmed by 1 base and 1 base, with 20 bases remaining between them. Per germline, CDR1 SGHTA and CDR2 FQGNSA. This CDR3 comprises 18 residues. In nucleotides, the CDR3 is TGTGCCAGCAGCTTAGTATCCAATGTAGCGGCAATTTCCTACGAGCAGTACTTC. This encodes CASSLVSNVAAISYEQYF.

In this sample, this clonotype turned up many times. V and J are TRBV6-1 and TRBJ1-6; D call uncertain. This CDR3 is built from 16 residues. CDR1 is MNHNS, CDR2 SASEGT, per germline. Trimming left V 2 bases short and J 0 bases short, with 8 bases between. CDR3 region: CASSERGISYNSPLHF. The CDR3 DNA sequence: TGTGCCAGCAGTGAACGAGGAATCTCCTATAATTCACCCCTCCACTTT.

This clonotype was found many times. This sequence joins TRBV15 and TRBJ2-5; unclear D gene. CDR1 is LNHNV and CDR2 is YYDKDF in the germline V gene (reference sequence). V gave up 1 base and J gave up 3 bases, with 15 bases separating them. The CDR3 is made up of 16 amino acids. DNA of the CDR3: TGTGCCACCAGCAGAGGGTCCCCAAGACCGGAAGAGACCCAGTACTTC. This encodes CATSRGSPRPEETQYF.

This clonotype was detected many times. A much larger clone differs from this one at a single base, so this may be a read error. The chain uses TRBV20-1 and TRBJ2-2; D is undetermined. The V gene's germline CDR1 is DFQATT and CDR2 SNEGSKA (reference sequence). The CDR3 loop spans 15 amino acids. This chain's CDR3 is CCALGSYPNTGELFF. In DNA form, the CDR3 reads TGCTGTGCTTTAGGCAGTTACCCGAACACCGGGGAGCTGTTTTTT.

This clonotype was seen many times. The chain has TRBV6-5 and TRBJ1-6, with D perhaps TRBD1 (5 bases). Germline lookup yields CDR1 MNHEY and CDR2 SVGAGI. Trimming shortened V by 0 bases and J by 6 bases, and 9 bases separated the two germline ends. This CDR3 is 15 amino acids long. CDR3 region: CASSYSRGTNSPLHF. The CDR3 coding sequence is TGTGCCAGCAGTTACTCGCGGGGGACTAATTCACCCCTCCACTTT.

Relative to its sample, this clonotype is medium-sized. This chain connects TRBV2 to TRBJ1-5; D uncertain. Germline V lookup: CDR1 SNHLY, CDR2 FYNNEI. The CDR3 has 15 residues. The V gene lost 6 bases and the J gene lost 0 bases, with 12 bases spanning the gap. CDR3 DNA: TGTGCCAGCAGGTGGACTCATAATAGCAATCAGCCCCAGCATTTT. Amino acid sequence: CASRWTHNSNQPQHF.

By its share, this clonotype is medium-sized. The chain links TRBV7-2 to TRBJ1-6, with a possible D match to TRBD1 (6 bases). V was pared by 1 base and J by 8 bases, with 12 bases between. The CDR3 consists of 15 residues. The germline V gene encodes CDR1 SGHTA and CDR2 FQGNSA. The CDR3 DNA sequence: TGTGCCAGCAGCTTAGTTATCAGGGGAGATTCACCCCTCCACTTT. Translation: CASSLVIRGDSPLHF.

This clonotype was observed at least ten times. The genes are TRBV27 and TRBJ1-4, with D unclear. The germline CDR1 and CDR2 sequences are MNHEY and SMNVEV (reference sequence). The CDR3 sequence is 13 residues long. The V gene lost 7 bases and the J gene lost 4 bases, with 10 bases spanning the gap. CDR3 sequence reads: CASKAAINEKLFF. CDR3 sequence (DNA): TGTGCCAGCAAGGCAGCGATTAATGAAAAACTGTTTTTT.

Comment on this clonotype: This may stem from a read error, because a much larger clone lies one nucleotide away. The chain uses TRBV9 and TRBJ1-1; D might be TRBD1 (6 bases). The CDR3 has 15 amino acids. Trimming left V 3 bases short and J 7 bases short, with 19 bases between. Germline-derived CDR1 and CDR2 are SGDLS and YYNGEE. DNA of the CDR3: TGTGCCAGCAGCGGGGGGAGGGGGGGAGCGAGTGAAGCTTTCTTT. This gives the protein CASSGGRGGASEAFF.

Concerning this clonotype: The junction and the germline gene differ at one end; a read error may be behind it. The chain has TRBV19 and TRBJ2-6; D tentatively reads TRBD1 or TRBD2 (5 bases each). Germline V CDR1 and CDR2: LNHDA, SQIVND (reference sequence). The CDR3 runs to 16 residues. Here the CDR3 reads CASSRWGSSEANVLTF. The CDR3 nucleotides are TGTGCCAGTAGCCGTTGGGGGAGCTCTGAGGCCAACGTCCTGACTTTC.

This clonotype was observed at least ten times. The CDR3 here is CASSLRLAGGELFF. In nucleotides, the CDR3 is TGTGCCAGCAGTTTGCGACTAGCGGGCGGGGAGCTGTTTTTT. V and J are TRBV12-3 or TRBV12-4 and TRBJ2-2; TRBD2 matches 10 bases. This CDR3 is 14 amino acids long. The trim removed 3 bases at V and 7 bases at J, leaving 2 bases unmatched.

This clonotype appeared many times. This could be a read error, since a much larger clone is one nucleotide away. The rearrangement joins TRBV20-1 to TRBJ2-7; 11 bases are a match to TRBD2. The CDR3 covers 17 residues. Germline V gives CDR1 DFQATT, CDR2 SNEGSKA (reference sequence). Trimming cost V 5 bases and J 4 bases; bases outside gene matches: 16. CDR3 nucleotide sequence: TGCAGTGCTCGATCCTCCTCTAGCGGGAGGACCGTTTACGAGCAGTACTTC. Translation: CSARSSSSGRTVYEQYF.

This clonotype was observed at least ten times. This chain uses TRBV6-5 with TRBJ2-1; no firm D call. In germline, CDR1 is MNHEY, CDR2 SVGAGI. V lost 6 bases and J lost 3, with 12 bases in between. This CDR3 has 14 amino acids. For the CDR3, the DNA is TGTGCCAGCAGAGACCGGGCCTTCTACAATGAGCAGTTCTTC. Its translation: CASRDRAFYNEQFF.

This clonotype ranks as medium-sized. The chain has TRBV25-1 and TRBJ2-7; 7 nucleotides line up with TRBD2. With 3 bases clipped from V and 4 bases from J, the junction kept 12 bases outside the gene matches. The germline gives CDR1 MGHDK, CDR2 SYGVNS. The CDR3 loop spans 16 amino acids. CDR3 region: CASSDWGTGRNYEQYF. DNA of the CDR3: TGTGCCAGCAGTGATTGGGGGACCGGGAGGAATTACGAGCAGTACTTC.

The chain's CDR3 is CSARDDRSYEQYF. CDR3 nucleotides: TGCAGTGCTAGGGACGACAGATCCTACGAGCAGTACTTC. This chain joins TRBV20-1 and TRBJ2-7; D is perhaps TRBD1 (5 bases). This CDR3 comprises 13 residues. The germline CDR1 and CDR2 sequences are DFQATT and SNEGSKA (reference sequence). V shed 3 bases and J shed 1 base, with 10 bases lying between them.

A remark on this clonotype: This could be a read error, since a much larger clone is one nucleotide away. Here the CDR3 reads CASSGGEAGAYEQYV. Here the CDR3 DNA reads TGTGCCAGCAGTGGGGGCGAGGCAGGTGCCTACGAGCAGTACGTC. The V and J genes are TRBV6-6 and TRBJ2-7, with a weak D call TRBD1 (6 bases). V dropped 5 bases and J dropped 2 bases, with 16 bases sitting between them. The CDR3 spans 15 residues. Per the germline V gene, CDR1 is MNHNY and CDR2 is SVGAGI (reference sequence).

This clonotype was observed at least ten times. The rearrangement links TRBV7-9 to TRBJ2-3; TRBD2 agrees at 8 bases. The CDR3 length is 13 residues. V lost 6 bases, J lost 1 base, and 0 bases stayed unmatched. The germline gives CDR1 SEHNR, CDR2 FQNEAQ (reference sequence). The CDR3 is CASRTSGTDTQYF. In nucleotides, the CDR3 is TGTGCCAGCAGGACTAGCGGCACAGATACGCAGTATTTT.